Detailed here is one TCR beta chain. Its target is not known. Primers for the PCR totalled 60 Vbeta and 13 Jbeta. The repertoire was sequenced with immunoSEQ multiplex PCR; TCRdb's copy has only in-frame clones and lacks some. The sample carries 150,000 to 200,000 clones, under 85% recorded once. The CDR3 runs 15 residues. Trimming stripped 6 bases from V and 0 bases from J, with 14 bases between. From germline, CDR1 is KGHSH and CDR2 LQKENI. This record comes from a study of cytomegalovirus exposure and HLA in healthy donors. Study as a whole: When 398 donors were genotyped, roughly 82% of them were found to fall in the Caucasian-associated ancestry cluster.

General study results and limits: Many donors shared some public TCRs, even though most TCR sequences were rare.

This clonotype originated in a man aged 18 to 30 in good health and CMV-seronegative. The V call is TRBV18, the J call TRBJ1-2; tentatively, D is TRBD1 (6 bases). The sequenced material came from PBMCs. The CDR3 sequence: CASSPRQEANYGYTF. The CDR3 DNA reads TGTGCCAGCTCTCCTCGACAGGAAGCTAACTATGGCTACACCTTC.